The present entry profiles one T cell receptor beta chain with its context. The antigen is not known. The ends lost 2 bases at V and 4 bases at J; junction bases unmatched: 2. This CDR3 comprises 13 residues. The germline gives CDR1 LGHDT, CDR2 YNNKEL (reference sequence). Individual cDNA molecules were tagged with unique molecular identifiers. A single record per CDR3 protein comes from TCRdb applying MiXCR to the 5' RACE reads. The sample holds tens of thousands of distinct CDR3 sequences; around 12% are singletons and the top ten take about 4.2%. This sample is drawn from a study of early T cells in non-severe SARS-CoV-2 infection. Study context: The study sequenced bulk RNA from unsorted whole blood, with chains unpaired. Study outcomes and limitations: Matching with VDJdb favored anti-spike CD8 responses (missing private and CD4 specificities).

The chain joins TRBV3-1 to TRBJ2-7; 7 positions agree with TRBD1. Sequencing was done on a sample of whole blood. This sequence originates from an adult who was a healthcare worker with PCR-confirmed SARS-CoV-2 infection or an uninfected control (not recorded which). The CDR3 coding sequence is TGTGCCAGCAGCCAATACAGGGGATACGAGCAGTACTTC. Its translation: CASSQYRGYEQYF.